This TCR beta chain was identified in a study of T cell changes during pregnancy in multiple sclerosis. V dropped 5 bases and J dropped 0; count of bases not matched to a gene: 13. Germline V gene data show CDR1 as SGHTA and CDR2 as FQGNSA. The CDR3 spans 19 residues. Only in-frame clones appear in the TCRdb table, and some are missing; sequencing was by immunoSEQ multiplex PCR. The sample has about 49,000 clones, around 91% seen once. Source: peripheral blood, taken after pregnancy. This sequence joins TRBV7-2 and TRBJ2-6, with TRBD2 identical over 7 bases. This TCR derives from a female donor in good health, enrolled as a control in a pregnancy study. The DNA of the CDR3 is TGTGCCAGCAGCCCCAAAGGGAGGGGCGTCACCTCTGGGGCCAACGTCCTGACTTTC. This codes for CASSPKGRGVTSGANVLTF.